A selection of T cell receptor beta chains follows, all from one sample in a study of cytomegalovirus exposure and HLA in healthy donors. The assay was immunoSEQ multiplex PCR, and TCRdb's table has in-frame clones only and misses some. Across about 130,000 clones, the top ten clones capture 1.5% to 2.5% of the sample. The sample was PBMCs. The receptors were sampled from a woman aged 55-69 years in good health and CMV-seronegative. CDR3s include the opening cysteine and the closing phenylalanine or tryptophan. The D gene is left open where the match is weak.

d_call v_call cdr3_aa
TRBD1 TRBV2 CASRDRDLSYEQYF
TRBD1 TRBV5-1 CASSSTGTGREKLFF
. TRBV2 CASSAEGPEAFF
TRBD1 TRBV18 CASSPGTGSDYGYTF
TRBD1 TRBV2 CASRGGQGNYGYTF
. TRBV5-5 CASIMNLGQRGYTF
. TRBV18 CASSPNPSEPYNEQFF
. TRBV2 CASSGTSSPLHF
. TRBV27 CASSLPGLIYGYTF
TRBD1 TRBV7-8 CASSSHRTGTTEAFF
TRBD2 TRBV19 CASSNRAGGTDTQYF
. TRBV28 CASISSSGNTIYF
. TRBV5-6 CASSTGTSGEPQHF
TRBD1 TRBV4-1 CASSLSTGEATGELFF
. TRBV7-8 CASSPRYSNQPQHF
. TRBV9 CASSAQSSTRWETQYF
TRBD1 TRBV4-1 CASSLYTGGGNNEQFF
. TRBV18 CATHHTWQGDVGELFF
TRBD2 TRBV6-5 CASSRSGVDTGELFF
TRBD2 TRBV5-4 CASSIKTSGGLDTQYF
TRBD2 TRBV5-4 CASREGPAGIYNEQFF
. TRBV9 CASSVDRWSTDTQYF
. TRBV27 CASSLSGRGEQYF
. TRBV7-2 CASSFYRSEETQYF
TRBD2 TRBV2 CASASGGGHNATGELFF
. TRBV20-1 CSAKRADTQYF
TRBD2 TRBV7-2 CASSPVGGSNEQFF
. TRBV18 CASSPRRGTEAFF
. TRBV7-6 CASSLHTLGGEENEQYF
. TRBV28 CASSAQARGNQPQHF
. TRBV7-9 CASSQSLGSSGNTIYF
. TRBV7-8 CASSFNRDTEAFF
TRBD1 TRBV6-5 CASSRTGSGQPQHF
. TRBV2 CASSGLSQVYGYTF
TRBD2 TRBV14 CASSQNQVLAGVEQYF
. TRBV2 CASALRGATEAFF
. TRBV27 CASSMTANTEAFF
TRBD1 TRBV5-4 CASSGQGTGEQFF
. TRBV1 CTSSQDKTGSALNEQFF
. TRBV28 CASSYSLVEGVGYNEQFF
. TRBV5-1 CASSSTKQTEAFF
TRBD2 TRBV29-1 CSVEGTTSGPSGDTQYF
. TRBV28 CASVDSGANVLTF
. TRBV29-1 CSVAPRGTISDTQYF
TRBD1 TRBV25-1 CASRGTGGQPQHF
. TRBV2 CASKTDSPGGYTF
. TRBV11-2 CASSLRGTDTQYF
TRBD1 TRBV5-1 CASSLDGDRSSYEQYF
TRBD1 TRBV28 CASSFLAVTGVNEAFF
TRBD2 TRBV30 CAWSVGLAGVGEQFF
TRBD1 TRBV5-6 CASSLGGGQTFYGYTF
TRBD2 TRBV28 CASSLLVLAGVGDEQFF